Below, one T cell receptor beta chain is given with its context. In TCRdb, the 5' RACE reads were re-called with MiXCR into one record per CDR3 protein. Among 500,000 to 600,000 distinct CDR3 sequences listed, around 17% were seen once. The data derive from a study of T-cell memory formation after mild COVID-19. V was pared by 0 bases and J by 2 bases, with 5 bases between. Germline V lookup: CDR1 DFQATT, CDR2 SNEGSKA (reference sequence). CDR3 length equals 12 residues. The gene calls are TRBV20-1 and TRBJ2-7; D unresolved. This receptor was obtained from an adult woman who had mild COVID-19 (a few samples of this study predate the infection). Cell type and time point are not known. The specimen sequenced was PBMCs or a T cell subset sorted from them (not recorded which). The CDR3: CSARDSTYEQYF. In nucleotides, the CDR3 is TGCAGTGCTAGAGATTCCACCTACGAGCAGTACTTC.